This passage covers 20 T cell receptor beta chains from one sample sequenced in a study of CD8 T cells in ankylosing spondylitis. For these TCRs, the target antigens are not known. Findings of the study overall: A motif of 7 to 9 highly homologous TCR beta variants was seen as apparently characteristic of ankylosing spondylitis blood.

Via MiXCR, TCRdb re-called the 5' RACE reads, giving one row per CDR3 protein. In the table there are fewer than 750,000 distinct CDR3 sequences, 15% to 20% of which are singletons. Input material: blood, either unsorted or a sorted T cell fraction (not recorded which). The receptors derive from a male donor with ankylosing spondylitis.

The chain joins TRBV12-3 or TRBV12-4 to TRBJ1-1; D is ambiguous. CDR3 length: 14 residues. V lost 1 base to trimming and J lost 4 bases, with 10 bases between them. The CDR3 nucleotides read TGTGCCAGCAGTTTAGAAGGCCGGTTCACTGAAGCTTTCTTT. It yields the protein CASSLEGRFTEAFF.

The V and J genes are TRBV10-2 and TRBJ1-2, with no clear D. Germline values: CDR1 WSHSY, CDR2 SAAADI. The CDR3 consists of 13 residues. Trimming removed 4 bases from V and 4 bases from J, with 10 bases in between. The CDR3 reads CASSAADTYGYTF. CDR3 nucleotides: TGCGCCAGCAGTGCCGCAGATACCTATGGCTACACCTTC.

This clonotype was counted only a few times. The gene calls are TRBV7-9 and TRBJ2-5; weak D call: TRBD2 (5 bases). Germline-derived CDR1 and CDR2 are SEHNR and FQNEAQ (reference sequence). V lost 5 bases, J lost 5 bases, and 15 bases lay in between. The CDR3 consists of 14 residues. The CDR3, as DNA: TGTGCCAGCAGCATCACTAGGGATGAGGAGACCCAGTACTTC. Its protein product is CASSITRDEETQYF. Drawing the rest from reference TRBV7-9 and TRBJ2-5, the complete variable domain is DTGVSQNPRHKITKRGQNVTFRCDPISEHNRLYWYRQTLGQGPEFLTYFQNEAQLEKSRLLSDRFSAERPKGSFSTLEIQRTEQGDSAMYLCASSITRDEETQYFGPGTRLLVL.

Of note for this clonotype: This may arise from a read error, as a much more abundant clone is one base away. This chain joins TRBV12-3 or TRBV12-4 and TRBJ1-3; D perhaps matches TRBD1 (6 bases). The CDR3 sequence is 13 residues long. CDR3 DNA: TGTGCCAGCAGTGGGGGGCTTGGAAACACCATACATTTT. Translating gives CASSGGLGNTIHF.

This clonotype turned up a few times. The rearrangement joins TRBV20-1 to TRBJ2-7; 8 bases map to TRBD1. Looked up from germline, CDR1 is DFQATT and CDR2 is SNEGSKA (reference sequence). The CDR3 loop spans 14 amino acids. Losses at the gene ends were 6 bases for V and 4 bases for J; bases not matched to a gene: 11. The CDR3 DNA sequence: TGCAGTGCACCCCCCCGGACAGGGAGGTACGAGCAGTACTTC. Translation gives CSAPPRTGRYEQYF.

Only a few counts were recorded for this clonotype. CDR3 coding DNA: TGTGCCAGCAGCCTAGGACAGACCTCTGGGGCCAACGTCCTGACTTTC. Translated, it gives CASSLGQTSGANVLTF. The chain links TRBV7-3 to TRBJ2-6; tentatively, D is TRBD1 (6 bases). In germline, CDR1 is SGHTA, CDR2 FQGTGA. V lost 5 bases, J lost 0 bases, and 11 bases lay in between. The CDR3 totals 16 residues. The variable domain in full, with the rest retrieved from reference TRBV7-3 and TRBJ2-6, is GAGVSQTPSNKVTEKGKYVELRCDPISGHTALYWYRQSLGQGPEFLIYFQGTGAADDSGLPNDRFFAVRPEGSVSTLKIQRTERGDSAVYLCASSLGQTSGANVLTFGAGSRLTVL.

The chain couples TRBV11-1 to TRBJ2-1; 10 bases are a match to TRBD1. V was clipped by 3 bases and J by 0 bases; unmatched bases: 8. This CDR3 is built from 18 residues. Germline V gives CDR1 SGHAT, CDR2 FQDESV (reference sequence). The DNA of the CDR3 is TGTGCCAGCAGCTTCCCAAGGGACAGGGGTTCCTCCTACAATGAGCAGTTCTTC. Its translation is CASSFPRDRGSSYNEQFF.

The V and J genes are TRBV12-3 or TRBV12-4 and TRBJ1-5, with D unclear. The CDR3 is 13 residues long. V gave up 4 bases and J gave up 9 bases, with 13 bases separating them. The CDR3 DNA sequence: TGTGCCAGCAGTTCCTCCTCGTATCTGCCCCAGCATTTT. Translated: CASSSSSYLPQHF.

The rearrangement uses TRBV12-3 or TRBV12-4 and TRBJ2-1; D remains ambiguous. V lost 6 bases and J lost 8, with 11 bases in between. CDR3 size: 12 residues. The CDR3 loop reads CASRPQWDEQFF. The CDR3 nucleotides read TGTGCCAGCAGGCCCCAGTGGGATGAGCAGTTCTTC.

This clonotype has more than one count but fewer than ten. CDR3 sequence (DNA): TGTGCCAGCAGCACCCGGGGCAGGGGAATTTCCACAGATACGCAGTATTTT. Translating it yields CASSTRGRGISTDTQYF. The chain couples TRBV9 to TRBJ2-3; D might be TRBD1 (6 bases). Deletions cut 4 bases from V and 2 bases from J, with 20 bases between. There are 17 residues in the CDR3. Germline CDR1 reads SGDLS; CDR2 reads YYNGEE.

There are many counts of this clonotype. As DNA, the CDR3 is TGTGCCAGCAGTGCTAAGGGACTAGCGGGAGAGATCCAGTTCTTC. This codes for CASSAKGLAGEIQFF. The chain recombines TRBV28 with TRBJ2-1; 14 bases line up with TRBD2. CDR3 length equals 15 residues. Germline V lookup: CDR1 MDHEN, CDR2 SYDVKM. The trim removed 5 bases at V and 13 bases at J, leaving 10 bases unmatched.

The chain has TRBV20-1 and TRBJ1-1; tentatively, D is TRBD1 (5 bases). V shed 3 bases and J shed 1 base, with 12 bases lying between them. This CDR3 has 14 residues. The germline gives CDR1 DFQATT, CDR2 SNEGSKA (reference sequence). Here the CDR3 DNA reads TGCAGTGCTAGGGCGGGGGGGACGAACACTGAAGCTTTCTTT. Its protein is CSARAGGTNTEAFF.

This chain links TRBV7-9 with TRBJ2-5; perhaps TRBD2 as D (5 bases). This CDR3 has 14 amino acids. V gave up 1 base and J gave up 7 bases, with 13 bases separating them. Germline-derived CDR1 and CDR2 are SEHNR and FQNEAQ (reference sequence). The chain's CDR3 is CASSLVRDLGTQYF. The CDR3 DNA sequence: TGTGCCAGCAGCTTAGTACGGGATCTGGGGACCCAGTACTTC.

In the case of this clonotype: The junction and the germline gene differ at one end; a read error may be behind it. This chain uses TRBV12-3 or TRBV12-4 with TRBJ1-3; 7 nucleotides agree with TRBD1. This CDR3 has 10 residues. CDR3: CASSSEQGKF. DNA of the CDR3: TGTGCCAGCAGCTCAGAACAGGGGAAATTT.

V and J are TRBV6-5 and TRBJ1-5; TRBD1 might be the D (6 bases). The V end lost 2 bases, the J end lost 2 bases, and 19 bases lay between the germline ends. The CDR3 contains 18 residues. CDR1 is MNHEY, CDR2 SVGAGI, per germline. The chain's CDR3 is CASSYPARGGGGNQPQHF. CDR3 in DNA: TGTGCCAGCAGTTACCCGGCGAGGGGGGGTGGGGGCAATCAGCCCCAGCATTTT.

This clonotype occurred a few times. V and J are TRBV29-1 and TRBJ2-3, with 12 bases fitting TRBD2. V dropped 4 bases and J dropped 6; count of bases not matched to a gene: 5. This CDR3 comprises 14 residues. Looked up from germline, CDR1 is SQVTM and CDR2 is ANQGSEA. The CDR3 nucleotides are TGCAGCGTTGCTCTAGCGGGAGGGCCCGATACGCAGTATTTT. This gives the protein CSVALAGGPDTQYF.

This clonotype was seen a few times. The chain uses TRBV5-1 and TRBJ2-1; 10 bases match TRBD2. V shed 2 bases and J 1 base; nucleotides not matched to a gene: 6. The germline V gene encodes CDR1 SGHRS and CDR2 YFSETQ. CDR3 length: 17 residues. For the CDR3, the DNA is TGCGCCAGCAGCTTCGGGACTAGCGTTGGGTCCTACAATGAGCAGTTCTTC. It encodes CASSFGTSVGSYNEQFF.

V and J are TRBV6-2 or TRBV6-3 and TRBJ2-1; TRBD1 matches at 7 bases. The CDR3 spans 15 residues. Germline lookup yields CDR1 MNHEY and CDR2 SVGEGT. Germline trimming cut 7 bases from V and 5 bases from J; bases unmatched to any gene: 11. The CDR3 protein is CASKQTGKQDNEQFF. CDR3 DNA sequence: TGTGCCAGCAAGCAGACAGGGAAGCAGGACAATGAGCAGTTCTTC.

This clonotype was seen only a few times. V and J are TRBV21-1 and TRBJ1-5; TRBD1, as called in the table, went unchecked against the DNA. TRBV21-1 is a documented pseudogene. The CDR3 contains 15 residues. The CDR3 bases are TGTGCCAGCAGCACGGGACAGGGTGGGGATCAGCCCCAGCATTTT. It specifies CASSTGQGGDQPQHF.

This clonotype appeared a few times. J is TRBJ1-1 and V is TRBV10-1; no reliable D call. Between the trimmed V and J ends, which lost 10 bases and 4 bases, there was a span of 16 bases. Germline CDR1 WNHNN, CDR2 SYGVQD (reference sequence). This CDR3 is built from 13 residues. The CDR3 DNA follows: TGCGCCAAAAACAGCCTCATGGGCACTGAAGCTTTCTTT. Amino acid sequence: CAKNSLMGTEAFF.